The 2 T cell receptor beta chains reported below all come from one sample, sequenced in a study of human T cells and chemical hapten exposure (dated by TCRdb to the early 2020s). Library construction relied on RACE. This sample was sequenced with a NextSeq 500. The public reads were reanalyzed by TCRdb: fastp trimming at Q25, MiXCR alignment, in-frame beta chains only. CDR3 protein duplicates are merged, each entry listing the most common genes and DNA. For this sample the table gives approximately 370,000 distinct CDR3 sequences, of which 5.5% were detected only once. Over 6.5% of the sample rests with the top ten. In light of the paper, this sample's time point label describes: pre-sensitization, week 0. The treatment or condition label, as the study defines it: therapeutic diphenylcyclopropenone sensitization with weekly scalp DPC. The source was whole blood, collected in connection with sensitization to the hapten diphenylcyclopropenone (DPC). The receptors were sampled from a woman between 18 and 30 years old with alopecia areata. Some clones in this sample may be carry-over from other donors' samples.

The CDR3 region is CASSGGGNQPQHF. CDR3 nucleotides: TGTGCCAGCAGTGGCGGAGGGAATCAGCCCCAGCATTTT. This sequence joins TRBV5-6 and TRBJ1-5, with unresolved D. CDR1 SGHDT and CDR2 YYEEEE come from the germline V gene. V lost 5 bases to trimming and J lost 4 bases, with 10 bases between them. This CDR3 has 13 residues. The entire variable domain, with the rest obtained from reference TRBV5-6 and TRBJ1-5, is as follows: DAGVTQSPTHLIKTRGQQVTLRCSPKSGHDTVSWYQQALGQGPQFIFQYYEEEERQRGNFPDRFSGHQFPNYSSELNVNALLLGDSALYLCASSGGGNQPQHFGDGTRLSIL.

The CDR3 sequence is CASSPPDLEGTEAFF. CDR3 DNA sequence: TGTGCCAGCTCACCACCGGACCTGGAGGGCACTGAAGCTTTCTTT. The chain is built from TRBV18 and TRBJ1-1, with D unclear. Per germline, CDR1 KGHSH and CDR2 LQKENI. V was shortened by 0 bases and J by 4 bases, with 12 bases between the two germline ends. The CDR3 sequence is 15 residues long.